A single sample is the source of the 18 T cell receptor beta chains below, sequenced in a study of cytomegalovirus exposure and HLA in healthy donors. Vbeta (60) and Jbeta (13) primers were used in the PCR. Clones were sequenced by immunoSEQ multiplex PCR, and TCRdb holds only the in-frame ones, with some missing. Here the sample spans approximately 220,000 clones, approximately 82% being singletons. The sequencing sample was made of PBMCs. The receptor source for this set is a young man in good health and CMV-seronegative.

The DNA for the CDR3 is TGTGCCAGCAGCTTAGTACCGGGATCCTACAATGAGCAGTTCTTC. This codes for CASSLVPGSYNEQFF. The rearrangement uses TRBV7-9 and TRBJ2-1, with D possibly being TRBD2 (5 bases). Germline V gene data show CDR1 as SEHNR and CDR2 as FQNEAQ (reference sequence). The CDR3 runs 15 residues. The V end was cut by 1 base, the J end by 1 base, with 8 bases between.

V and J are TRBV5-1 and TRBJ1-1; D uncertain. V shed 1 base and J shed 1 base, with 8 bases lying between them. This CDR3 contains 14 residues. Germline lookup yields CDR1 SGHRS and CDR2 YFSETQ. CDR3 DNA: TGCGCCAGCAGCTTGCACCAGGCGAACACTGAAGCTTTCTTT. Translation: CASSLHQANTEAFF.

The chain employs TRBV7-9 and TRBJ2-3; 12 bases agree with TRBD2. Germline V CDR1 and CDR2: SEHNR, FQNEAQ (reference sequence). The CDR3 is 15 amino acids. After removal of 4 bases from V and 4 bases from J, the junction contained 3 bases not matched to a gene. In DNA, the CDR3 is TGTGCCAGCAGCTCGACTAGCGGGAGACCAGATACGCAGTATTTT. Its protein is CASSSTSGRPDTQYF.

This clone was detected once. V is TRBV27 and J is TRBJ1-4; possible D gene TRBD1, 5 bases. Germline values: CDR1 MNHEY, CDR2 SMNVEV (reference sequence). The length of the CDR3 is 15 residues. The ends were cut back, 1 base at V and 10 bases at J, with 16 bases in the middle. CDR3 DNA: TGTGCCAGCAGTTTATTACCCAGGGAGGACGGAAAACTGTTTTTT. Its protein is CASSLLPREDGKLFF. The variable domain in full, completed from reference TRBV27 and TRBJ1-4, reads EAQVTQNPRYLITVTGKKLTVTCSQNMNHEYMSWYRQDPGLGLRQIYYSMNVEVTDKGDVPEGYKVSRKEKRNFPLILESPSPNQTSLYFCASSLLPREDGKLFFGSGTQLSVL.

This rearrangement joins TRBV5-1 to TRBJ1-1; D is unresolved. CDR3 length equals 17 residues. The ends were cut back, 0 bases at V and 3 bases at J, with 18 bases in the middle. Per the germline V gene, CDR1 is SGHRS and CDR2 is YFSETQ. The CDR3 region has the DNA TGCGCCAGCAGCTTGGCCAGGTTTGGGCTCGGTTACACTGAAGCTTTCTTT. Its protein is CASSLARFGLGYTEAFF.

The V gene is TRBV7-9, the J gene TRBJ2-7; 7 bases are shared with TRBD2. Germline V lookup: CDR1 SEHNR, CDR2 FQNEAQ (reference sequence). The CDR3 contains 15 residues. V was pared by 1 base and J by 1 base, with 4 bases of the junction left unmatched. The CDR3 is CASSLGAGLSYEQYF. The CDR3 coding sequence is TGTGCCAGCAGCTTAGGAGCGGGGCTATCCTACGAGCAGTACTTC.

The CDR3 spells CASSDGTGPYF. As DNA, the CDR3 is TGTGCCAGCAGCGACGGGACAGGGCCGTACTTC. The chain recombines TRBV9 with TRBJ2-7, with 9 bases lining up with TRBD1. CDR3 length equals 11 residues. Per the germline V gene, CDR1 is SGDLS and CDR2 is YYNGEE. Trimming took 3 bases from V and 12 from J; bases not matched to a gene: 4.

The rearrangement links TRBV28 to TRBJ1-5; tentatively, D is TRBD1 (5 bases). Trimming stripped 4 bases from V and 11 bases from J, with 21 bases between. Germline V gene data show CDR1 as MDHEN and CDR2 as SYDVKM. CDR3 length equals 15 residues. Written as DNA, the CDR3 is TGTGCCAGCAGTTCTCACCAGGGACCGGGCGGGACCCAGCATTTT. Translation gives CASSSHQGPGGTQHF.

V usage is TRBV19 and J usage is TRBJ2-4; 9 bases are a match to TRBD2. The CDR3 extends over 17 amino acids. Trimming removed 1 base from V and 1 base from J; junction bases left unmatched: 5. Germline-derived CDR1 and CDR2 are LNHDA and SQIVND (reference sequence). As DNA, the CDR3 is TGTGCCAGTAGTATAGCGGCGGGAGGGCTTGCCAAAAACATTCAGTACTTC. The encoded protein is CASSIAAGGLAKNIQYF.

The chain has TRBV5-1 and TRBJ2-7; 10 bases match TRBD1. After removal of 4 bases from V and 3 bases from J, the junction contained 7 bases not matched to a gene. The germline V gene encodes CDR1 SGHRS and CDR2 YFSETQ. The CDR3 covers 15 residues. The CDR3 is CASSLDRGIFYEQYF. The CDR3 DNA follows: TGCGCCAGCAGCCTGGACAGGGGGATTTTCTACGAGCAGTACTTC.

The rearrangement links TRBV9 to TRBJ2-1, with TRBD2 as a possible D gene (5 bases). Germline-derived CDR1 and CDR2 are SGDLS and YYNGEE. Trimming removed 0 bases from V and 0 bases from J, with 13 bases in between. The CDR3 extends over 17 amino acids. The chain's CDR3 is CASSVEGVWTSYNEQFF. The CDR3, as DNA: TGTGCCAGCAGCGTAGAGGGAGTTTGGACCTCCTACAATGAGCAGTTCTTC.

About this clone itself: The same CDR3 arises from other DNA sequences in this sample as well. The chain recombines TRBV5-1 with TRBJ1-5; 7 nucleotides agree with TRBD1. This CDR3 is 15 amino acids long. With 0 bases clipped from V and 2 bases from J, the junction kept 2 bases outside the gene matches. Germline V lookup: CDR1 SGHRS, CDR2 YFSETQ. In DNA form, the CDR3 reads TGCGCCAGCAGCTTGGAAGGGGGCCGCAATCAGCCCCAGCATTTT. It is translated as CASSLEGGRNQPQHF. The full variable domain, with the rest looked up from reference TRBV5-1 and TRBJ1-5, is KAGVTQTPRYLIKTRGQQVTLSCSPISGHRSVSWYQQTPGQGLQFLFEYFSETQRNKGNFPGRFSGRQFSNSRSEMNVSTLELGDSALYLCASSLEGGRNQPQHFGDGTRLSIL.

The chain uses TRBV19 and TRBJ1-5; D is unclear. The CDR3 is 16 residues long. V was pared by 4 bases and J by 1 base, with 14 bases between. In germline, CDR1 is LNHDA, CDR2 SQIVND (reference sequence). Written as DNA, the CDR3 is TGTGCCAGTAGTACGACCGGGGTTACCAGCAATCAGCCCCAGCATTTT. Its translation: CASSTTGVTSNQPQHF. Using reference TRBV19 and TRBJ1-5 for the parts outside the CDR3, the full variable domain is DGGITQSPKYLFRKEGQNVTLSCEQNLNHDAMYWYRQDPGQGLRLIYYSQIVNDFQKGDIAEGYSVSREKKESFPLTVTSAQKNPTAFYLCASSTTGVTSNQPQHFGDGTRLSIL.

The chain carries TRBV6-5 and TRBJ1-1; 7 positions agree with TRBD1. Germline V CDR1 and CDR2: MNHEY, SVGAGI. Trimming took 8 bases from V and 7 from J; bases not matched to a gene: 16. The CDR3 sequence is 15 residues long. CDR3 amino acids: CASQSSNRGSGEAFF. CDR3 nucleotides: TGTGCCAGCCAATCAAGTAACAGGGGTTCCGGTGAAGCTTTCTTT.

This chain links TRBV19 with TRBJ1-2; D gene unclear. Germline V lookup: CDR1 LNHDA, CDR2 SQIVND (reference sequence). With 10 bases removed from V and 6 bases from J, the gap between germline ends came to 12 bases. CDR3 length: 11 amino acids. CDR3 loop: CAIRSTDGYTF. The CDR3, as DNA: TGTGCCATCAGGTCCACAGATGGCTACACCTTC.

The chain joins TRBV6-6 to TRBJ1-2, with TRBD1 matching over 7 bases. Trimming removed 7 bases from V and 8 bases from J; junction bases left unmatched: 7. The CDR3 length is 12 residues. The germline CDR1 and CDR2 sequences are MNHNY and SVGAGI (reference sequence). The CDR3 sequence is CASNKGAEGYTF. CDR3 DNA: TGTGCCAGCAATAAGGGGGCGGAAGGCTACACCTTC.

This clone has a single count. The chain joins TRBV6-6 to TRBJ1-2; 12 nucleotides line up with TRBD1. This CDR3 spans 14 amino acids. Unmatched junction bases numbered 4, after V lost 3 bases and J lost 8 bases. The germline V gene has CDR1 MNHNY and CDR2 SVGAGI (reference sequence). DNA for the CDR3: TGTGCCAGCAGTTATGGGACAGGGGGCAGAGGCTACACCTTC. Encoded protein: CASSYGTGGRGYTF.

This chain connects TRBV4-1 to TRBJ2-1; 11 nucleotides line up with TRBD2. This CDR3 spans 18 amino acids. The V and J ends lost 2 bases and 4 bases, in that order; junction bases with no gene match: 10. Germline assignment: CDR1 MGHRA and CDR2 YSYEKL. CDR3 region: CASSQYDASGRPYNEQFF. In DNA form, the CDR3 reads TGCGCCAGCAGCCAATATGACGCTAGCGGGAGGCCATACAATGAGCAGTTCTTC.